Shown below are 15 T cell receptor beta chains from a single sample sequenced in a study of glioma-infiltrating T cells. Amplification of TCR alpha and beta CDR3 regions from RNA used iRepertoire nested multiplex PCR. MiXCR, run by TCRdb on the multiplex PCR reads, gives a single entry per CDR3 protein. Of approximately 190,000 distinct CDR3 sequences listed, over 25% are singletons. Sequencing input: glioma tissue, nonneoplastic brain tissue, or PBMCs (not recorded which). These TCRs come from a human donor with low-grade glioma or glioblastoma, undergoing nonglioma brain surgery, or in good health (not recorded which).

This chain uses TRBV27 with TRBJ1-2; no definite D call. The V gene's germline CDR1 is MNHEY and CDR2 SMNVEV (reference sequence). The ends were cut back, 2 bases at V and 6 bases at J, with 13 bases in the middle. This CDR3 has 14 amino acids. CDR3 nucleotides: TGTGCCAGCAGTTTAGTCGGCAACAGTGATGGCTACACCTTC. As protein: CASSLVGNSDGYTF.

Concerning this clonotype itself: No conserved phenylalanine or tryptophan ends this CDR3, so it is likely a read error. This chain joins TRBV27 and TRBJ2-5; 8 bases line up with TRBD2. The CDR3 runs to 13 residues. Germline assignment: CDR1 MNHEY and CDR2 SMNVEV (reference sequence). In nucleotides, the CDR3 is TGTGCCAGCAGTTTCCGGGGGGGGGAGAGCCAGTACCTC. Translated, it gives CASSFRGGESQYL.

This clonotype was found many times. The J gene is TRBJ2-3, the V gene TRBV6-2 or TRBV6-3, with 11 nucleotides matching TRBD2. The V and J ends lost 6 bases and 0 bases, in that order; junction bases with no gene match: 17. Germline CDR1 is MNHEY and CDR2 is SVGEGT. The CDR3 has 20 amino acids. The CDR3 coding sequence is TGTGCCAGCAGCCCGGGACTAGCGGTCGTGCGGCGGAAGAGCACAGATACGCAGTATTTT. It specifies CASSPGLAVVRRKSTDTQYF.

This clonotype was detected only a few times. The J gene is TRBJ1-1, the V gene TRBV19; a weak D match, TRBD1 (5 bases). V lost 8 bases and J 3 bases, leaving 13 bases between the germline ends. The CDR3 length is 13 residues. CDR1 and CDR2 from the germline V gene are LNHDA and SQIVND (reference sequence). The CDR3 DNA sequence: TGTGCCAGTCGGGCGCAGGGTCACACTGAAGCTTTCTTT. The encoded protein is CASRAQGHTEAFF.

V and J are TRBV5-1 and TRBJ2-3, with 9 bases aligning to TRBD1. From germline, CDR1 is SGHRS and CDR2 YFSETQ. Germline trimming cut 4 bases from V and 3 bases from J; bases unmatched to any gene: 6. This CDR3 contains 15 residues. The CDR3 here is CASSLEGQGTDTQYF. The CDR3 DNA follows: TGCGCCAGCAGCCTGGAGGGACAGGGAACAGATACGCAGTATTTT. Based on the CDR3 plus reference TRBV5-1 and TRBJ2-3, the full variable domain is KAGVTQTPRYLIKTRGQQVTLSCSPISGHRSVSWYQQTPGQGLQFLFEYFSETQRNKGNFPGRFSGRQFSNSRSEMNVSTLELGDSALYLCASSLEGQGTDTQYFGPGTRLTVL.

This clonotype was detected many times. J is TRBJ2-1 and V is TRBV7-2; 10 bases line up with TRBD2. V trimming: 7 bases; J trimming: 7 bases; junction bases outside the gene matches: 16. Germline CDR1 SGHTA, CDR2 FQGNSA. This CDR3 region has 17 residues. The DNA for the CDR3 is TGTGCCAGCACCGAAGCGGGAGGGCCTCGGGGTAGAAATGAGCAGTTCTTC. Protein sequence: CASTEAGGPRGRNEQFF. The entire variable domain, with the rest obtained from reference TRBV7-2 and TRBJ2-1, is as follows: GAGVSQSPSNKVTEKGKDVELRCDPISGHTALYWYRQSLGQGLEFLIYFQGNSAPDKSGLPSDRFSAERTGGSVSTLTIQRTQQEDSAVYLCASTEAGGPRGRNEQFFGPGTRLTVL.

The V and J genes are TRBV19 and TRBJ2-3, with D unresolved. The CDR3 is made up of 12 amino acids. Germline V gene sequence: CDR1 LNHDA, CDR2 SQIVND (reference sequence). Trimming cost V 8 bases and J 1 base, with 7 bases left between them. CDR3: CASCGGTDTQYF. The CDR3 DNA sequence: TGTGCCAGTTGTGGCGGCACAGATACGCAGTATTTT.

This clonotype was seen at least ten times. The V gene is TRBV3-1, the J gene TRBJ2-1; tentative D call: TRBD2 (6 bases). This CDR3 is 16 amino acids long. The V end was cut by 3 bases, the J end by 0 bases, with 12 bases between. Germline CDR1 reads LGHDT; CDR2 reads YNNKEL (reference sequence). CDR3 bases: TGTGCCAGCAGCCACGATAGCGGAAGCTCCTACAATGAGCAGTTCTTC. Translating gives CASSHDSGSSYNEQFF.

In its sample, this clonotype was seen many times. The chain has TRBV7-8 and TRBJ2-3, with D tentatively TRBD2 (6 bases). This CDR3 spans 14 amino acids. Trimming pared 5 bases from V and 10 bases from J, leaving 19 bases between. Per the germline V gene, CDR1 is SGHVS and CDR2 is FQNEAQ. DNA for the CDR3: TGTGCCAGCAGCCCCGCGGGACTCCCCAGGGCGCAGTATTTT. This translates into CASSPAGLPRAQYF.

Note on this clonotype: A read error may explain this, as a much larger clone is one base away. The CDR3 coding sequence is TGTGCCAGCATCCCTGGCAGGGGGCTTGGTCAGCCCCAGCATTTT. It yields the protein CASIPGRGLGQPQHF. The chain has TRBV2 and TRBJ1-5; TRBD1 agrees at 8 bases. Germline lookup yields CDR1 SNHLY and CDR2 FYNNEI. The CDR3 has 15 amino acids. With 7 bases clipped from V and 6 bases from J, the junction kept 11 bases outside the gene matches. Combining the CDR3 with reference TRBV2 and TRBJ1-5 gives the whole variable domain EPEVTQTPSHQVTQMGQEVILRCVPISNHLYFYWYRQILGQKVEFLVSFYNNEISEKSEIFDDQFSVERPDGSNFTLKIRSTKLEDSAMYFCASIPGRGLGQPQHFGDGTRLSIL.

This clonotype has a count of ten or more. The chain combines TRBV11-3 with TRBJ2-1; no firm D call. The CDR3 covers 13 residues. Germline V gives CDR1 SGHNT, CDR2 YENEEA. V shed 0 bases and J shed 4 bases, with 4 bases lying between them. CDR3 residues: CASSLEGYNEQFF. For the CDR3, the DNA is TGTGCCAGCAGCTTAGAGGGGTACAATGAGCAGTTCTTC.

To note about this clonotype: Just one base apart from a much larger clone, this may be a read error. This sequence joins TRBV11-1 and TRBJ1-5; D gene unclear. CDR1 SGHAT and CDR2 FQDESV come from the germline V gene (reference sequence). The CDR3 length is 11 residues. CDR3 DNA: TGTGCCAGCAGTCTGGATCATCCCCAGCATTTT. It codes for CASSLDHPQHF.

This chain uses TRBV20-1 with TRBJ2-1; D perhaps matches TRBD1 (5 bases). CDR3 length: 13 amino acids. CDR1 is DFQATT, CDR2 SNEGSKA, per germline (reference sequence). Deletions cut 3 bases from V and 3 bases from J, with 9 bases between. CDR3 sequence reads: CSARTTDYNEQFF. The CDR3 nucleotides read TGCAGTGCTAGGACGACAGACTACAATGAGCAGTTCTTC.

This clonotype has just one count. This could be a read error, since a much larger clone is one nucleotide away. The chain carries TRBV28 and TRBJ2-7; D possibly uses TRBD1 or TRBD2 (6 bases each). Germline V gene data show CDR1 as MDHEN and CDR2 as SYDVKM. Trimming shortened V by 5 bases and J by 7 bases, and 15 bases separated the two germline ends. The CDR3 is 13 residues long. DNA for the CDR3: TGTGCCAGCAGTCTAGGGGGAGGAGATGAGCAGTACTTC. This codes for CASSLGGGDEQYF.

V usage is TRBV19 and J usage is TRBJ2-7; 14 nucleotides line up with TRBD2. Germline assignment: CDR1 LNHDA and CDR2 SQIVND (reference sequence). V lost 7 bases and J lost 2; bases outside the gene matches: 4. The length of the CDR3 is 15 residues. DNA for the CDR3: TGTGCCAGTATTCGACTAGCGGGAGGGACCTACGAGCAGTACTTC. Its translation is CASIRLAGGTYEQYF.